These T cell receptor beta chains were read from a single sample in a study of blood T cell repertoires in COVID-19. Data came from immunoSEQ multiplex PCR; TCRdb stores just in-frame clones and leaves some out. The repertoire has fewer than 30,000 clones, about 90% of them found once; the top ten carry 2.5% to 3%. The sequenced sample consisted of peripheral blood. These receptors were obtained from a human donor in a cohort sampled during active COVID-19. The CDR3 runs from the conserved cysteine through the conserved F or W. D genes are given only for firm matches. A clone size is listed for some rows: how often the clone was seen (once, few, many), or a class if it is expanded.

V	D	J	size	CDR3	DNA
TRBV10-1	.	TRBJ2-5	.	CASSEGNGLADQETQYF	TGCGCCAGCAGTGAGGGGAACGGTTTAGCGGACCAAGAGACCCAGTACTTC
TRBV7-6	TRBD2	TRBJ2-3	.	CASSPRGGLVVSDTQYF	TGTGCCAGCAGCCCGCGAGGGGGACTAGTTGTTTCCGATACGCAGTATTTT
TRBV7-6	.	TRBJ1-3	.	CASSTDSGNTIYF	TGTGCCAGCAGCACGGACAGTGGAAACACCATATATTTT
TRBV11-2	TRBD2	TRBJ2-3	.	CASSFRLAGVTDTQYF	TGTGCCAGCAGCTTCCGACTAGCGGGGGTTACAGATACGCAGTATTTT
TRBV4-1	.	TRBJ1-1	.	CASSQTDSEAFF	TGCGCCAGCAGCCAGACTGACAGTGAAGCTTTCTTT
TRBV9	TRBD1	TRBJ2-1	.	CASSGRQGSYNEQFF	TGTGCCAGCAGCGGTCGACAGGGGTCCTACAATGAGCAGTTCTTC
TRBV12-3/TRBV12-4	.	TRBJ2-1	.	CASSLSGRNRFF	TGTGCCAGCAGTTTATCGGGGAGAAATAGGTTCTTC
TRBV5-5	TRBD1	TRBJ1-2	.	CASSWDRIYGYTF	TGTGCCAGCAGCTGGGACAGGATCTATGGCTACACCTTC
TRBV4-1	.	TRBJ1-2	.	CASSQDPSRGRGGYTF	TGCGCCAGCAGCCAAGATCCCTCGCGGGGGAGAGGGGGCTACACCTTC
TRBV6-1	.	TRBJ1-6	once	CASSDEEGKYNSPLHF	TGTGCCAGCAGTGACGAGGAGGGTAAATATAATTCACCCCTCCACTTT
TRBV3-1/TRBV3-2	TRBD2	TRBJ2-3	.	CASSPPRISGGPTDTQYF	TGTGCCAGCAGCCCCCCTCGAATTAGCGGGGGTCCCACAGATACGCAGTATTTT
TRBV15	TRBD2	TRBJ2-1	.	CATSRRLTSDEQFF	TGTGCCACCAGCAGACGACTGACTAGCGATGAGCAGTTCTTC
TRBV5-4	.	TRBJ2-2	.	CAFLTRAWGSTGKTGELFF	TGCGCTTTTTTGACTAGAGCTTGGGGGTCAACAGGAAAAACCGGGGAGCTGTTTTTT
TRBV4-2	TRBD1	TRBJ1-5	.	CASSSTQGTQPQHF	TGTGCCAGCAGCAGTACACAGGGGACTCAGCCCCAGCATTTT
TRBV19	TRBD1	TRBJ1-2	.	CASSNAPDRAGYTF	TGTGCCAGTAGTAATGCCCCCGACAGGGCAGGCTACACCTTC
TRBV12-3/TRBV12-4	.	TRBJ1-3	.	CASSLGGGNTIYF	TGTGCCAGCAGTTTGGGGGGGGGAAACACCATATATTTT
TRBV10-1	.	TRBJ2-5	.	CASSESGVGSETQYF	TGCGCCAGCAGTGAGTCAGGAGTGGGTTCAGAGACCCAGTACTTC
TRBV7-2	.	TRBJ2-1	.	CASSFGGMGEQFF	TGTGCCAGCAGCTTTGGGGGCATGGGTGAGCAGTTCTTC
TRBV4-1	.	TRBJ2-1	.	CASSQRPTREAVQFF	TGCGCCAGCAGCCAAAGACCGACTAGAGAAGCCGTGCAGTTCTTC
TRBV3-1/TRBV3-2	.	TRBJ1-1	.	CASRPSRVNTEAFF	TGTGCCAGCAGGCCATCCAGGGTGAACACTGAAGCTTTCTTT
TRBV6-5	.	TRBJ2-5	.	CASSYSRTAETQYF	TGTGCCAGCAGTTACTCACGGACAGCGGAGACCCAGTACTTC
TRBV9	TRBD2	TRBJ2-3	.	CASSLRTSGGIYTQYF	TGTGCCAGCAGCTTACGGACTAGCGGGGGGATCTATACGCAGTATTTT
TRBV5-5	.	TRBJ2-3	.	CASSLEWGADTQYF	TGTGCCAGCAGCTTGGAGTGGGGGGCAGATACGCAGTATTTT
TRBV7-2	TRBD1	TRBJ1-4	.	CASSPRDRNEKLFF	TGTGCCAGCAGCCCCCGGGACAGGAATGAAAAACTGTTTTTT
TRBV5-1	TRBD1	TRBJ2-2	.	CASSLAQGARGELFF	TGCGCCAGCAGCTTGGCCCAGGGGGCTCGCGGGGAGCTGTTTTTT
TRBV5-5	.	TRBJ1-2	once	CASSRRGNYGYTF	TGTGCCAGCAGCCGTCGGGGGAACTATGGCTACACCTTC
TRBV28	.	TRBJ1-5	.	CASSLPLGRSSNQPQHF	TGTGCCAGCAGTTTACCGTTAGGGAGATCTAGCAATCAGCCCCAGCATTTT
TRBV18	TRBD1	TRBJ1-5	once	CASSPFQGAWGDQPQHF	TGTGCCAGCTCACCATTTCAGGGGGCGTGGGGGGATCAGCCCCAGCATTTT
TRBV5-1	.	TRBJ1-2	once	CASGPGGRYGYTF	TGCGCCAGCGGACCGGGAGGGAGGTATGGCTACACCTTC
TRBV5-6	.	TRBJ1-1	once	CASSLRGITEAFF	TGTGCCAGCAGCTTGAGGGGTATAACTGAAGCTTTCTTT
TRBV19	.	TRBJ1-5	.	CASTHFGNSNQPQHF	TGTGCCAGTACTCACTTTGGTAATAGCAATCAGCCCCAGCATTTT
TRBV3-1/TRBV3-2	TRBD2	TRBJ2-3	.	CASSQGLAATDTQYF	TGTGCCAGCAGCCAAGGGCTAGCGGCCACAGATACGCAGTATTTT
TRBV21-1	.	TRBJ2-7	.	CASSKEGRDSYEQYF	TGTGCCAGCAGCAAAGAAGGCAGGGACTCCTACGAGCAGTACTTC
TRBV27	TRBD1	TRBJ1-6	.	CASSPQTGNNSPLHF	TGTGCCAGCAGTCCCCAGACAGGGAACAATTCACCCCTCCACTTT
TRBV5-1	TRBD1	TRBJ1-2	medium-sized	CASSTETGGYGYTF	TGCGCCAGCAGCACCGAGACAGGGGGGTATGGCTACACCTTC
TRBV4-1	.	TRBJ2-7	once	CASSPRAVVYEQYF	TGCGCCAGCAGCCCGCGGGCAGTAGTTTACGAGCAGTACTTC
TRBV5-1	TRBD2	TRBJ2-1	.	CASSLRSGGLDEQFF	TGCGCCAGCAGCTTGCGGTCGGGGGGGCTTGATGAGCAGTTCTTC
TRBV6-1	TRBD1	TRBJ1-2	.	CASREGQGLNYGYTF	TGTGCCAGCAGAGAAGGACAGGGCCTTAACTATGGCTACACCTTC
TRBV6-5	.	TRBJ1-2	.	CASSLLTGLGGYTF	TGTGCCAGCAGTTTATTAACAGGGTTAGGGGGCTACACCTTC
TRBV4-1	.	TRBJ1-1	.	CASSQGPGVGTEAFF	TGCGCCAGCAGCCAAGGCCCGGGTGTGGGCACTGAAGCTTTCTTT
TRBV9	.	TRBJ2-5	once	CASSLKTGLGETQYF	TGTGCCAGCAGCCTGAAAACAGGGTTGGGCGAGACCCAGTACTTC
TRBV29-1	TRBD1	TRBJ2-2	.	CSVRDSGNTGELFF	TGCAGCGTACGGGACAGTGGGAACACCGGGGAGCTGTTTTTT
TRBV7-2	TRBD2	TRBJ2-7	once	CASSLPISGGPSSYEQYF	TGTGCCAGCAGCTTACCAATTAGCGGGGGGCCAAGCTCCTACGAGCAGTACTTC
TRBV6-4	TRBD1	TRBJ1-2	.	CASSESTGGYGYTF	TGTGCCAGCAGTGAATCGACAGGGGGCTATGGCTACACCTTC
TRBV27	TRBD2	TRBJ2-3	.	CASRDYSTDTQYF	TGTGCCAGCCGGGACTATAGCACAGATACGCAGTATTTT
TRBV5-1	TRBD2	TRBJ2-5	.	CASRTGTSNLWETQYF	TGCGCCAGCAGAACCGGGACTAGCAATTTGTGGGAGACCCAGTACTTC
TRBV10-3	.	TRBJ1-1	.	CAIKKDSSTEAFF	TGTGCCATCAAAAAAGACAGTTCCACTGAAGCTTTCTTT
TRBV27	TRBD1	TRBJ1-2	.	CASSLTGEAYGYTF	TGTGCCAGCAGTCTCACAGGGGAGGCCTATGGCTACACCTTC
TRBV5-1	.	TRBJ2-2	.	CASSPRGGGTGELFF	TGCGCCAGCAGCCCCCGCGGGGGCGGCACCGGGGAGCTGTTTTTT
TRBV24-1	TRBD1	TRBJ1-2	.	CATSEAGQGVSYGYTF	TGTGCCACCAGTGAGGCTGGACAGGGGGTCAGCTATGGCTACACCTTC
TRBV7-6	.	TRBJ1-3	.	CATAGYGNTIYF	TGTGCCACGGCGGGATACGGAAACACCATATATTTT
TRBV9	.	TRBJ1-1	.	CASGRGGVGTEAFF	TGTGCCAGCGGTAGGGGAGGGGTAGGAACTGAAGCTTTCTTT
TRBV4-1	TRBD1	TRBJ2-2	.	CASSQPTGTGNTGELFF	TGCGCCAGCAGCCAACCCACAGGGACAGGGAACACCGGGGAGCTGTTTTTT
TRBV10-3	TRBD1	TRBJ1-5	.	CAISETGTGGQGPQHF	TGTGCCATCAGTGAGACCGGGACAGGGGGCCAGGGGCCCCAGCATTTT
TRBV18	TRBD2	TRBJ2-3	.	CASSPILAGTDTQYF	TGTGCCAGCTCACCAATCCTAGCGGGCACAGATACGCAGTATTTT